Sequencing of this T cell receptor (beta chain) was carried out in a study of T-cell reconstitution after alpha-beta-depleted transplantation in children. The TCRbeta library incorporated unique molecular identifiers. Each CDR3 protein gets one entry after TCRdb re-called the PCR reads with MiXCR. Seen here are around 600,000 distinct CDR3 sequences, about 21% observed once, and the top ten hold 14%. Study results and caveats: Several hundred rapidly expanded clones from non-depleted graft cells reportedly supplied alpha-beta T cells about two months post-transplant. Most T-cell counts and diversity one year after the transplant came from T cells that were newly produced.

The CDR3 covers 14 residues. Trimming removed 1 base at V and 1 base at J, with 5 bases between. Germline V gene sequence: CDR1 DFQATT, CDR2 SNEGSKA (reference sequence). Note on this clonotype: Antigen specificity is unknown.

Specimen: PBMCs, mostly from graft donor cells, collected 360 days after TCRalphabeta/CD19-depleted stem cell transplant. This TCR came from a boy under two years old who had a stem cell transplant for acute myeloid leukemia, so the T cells may come from the graft donor. The chain combines TRBV20-1 with TRBJ1-6, with D unclear. The DNA of the CDR3 is TGCAGTGCTAGAGCCCCTTCCTATAATTCACCCCTCCACTTT. It is translated as CSARAPSYNSPLHF.